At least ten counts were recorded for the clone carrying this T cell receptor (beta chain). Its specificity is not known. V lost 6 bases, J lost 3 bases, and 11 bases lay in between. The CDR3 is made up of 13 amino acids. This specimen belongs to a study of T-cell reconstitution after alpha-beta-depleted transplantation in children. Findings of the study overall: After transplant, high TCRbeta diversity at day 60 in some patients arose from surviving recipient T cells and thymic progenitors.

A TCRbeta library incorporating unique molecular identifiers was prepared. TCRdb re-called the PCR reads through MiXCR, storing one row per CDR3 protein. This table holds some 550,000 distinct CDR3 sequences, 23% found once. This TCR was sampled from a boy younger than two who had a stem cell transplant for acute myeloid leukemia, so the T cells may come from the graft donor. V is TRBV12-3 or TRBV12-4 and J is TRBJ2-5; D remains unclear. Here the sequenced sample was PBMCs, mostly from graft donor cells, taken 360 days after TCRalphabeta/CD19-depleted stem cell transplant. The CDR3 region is CASSRGPEETQYF. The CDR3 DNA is TGTGCCAGCAGCCGAGGTCCCGAAGAGACCCAGTACTTC.